These T cell receptor beta chains were read from a single sample in a study of blood T cell repertoires in COVID-19. Measured with immunoSEQ multiplex PCR; TCRdb has only the in-frame clones, and not every one. The sample records approximately 52,000 clones, 89% being singletons. The material sequenced was peripheral blood. The origin of the receptors is a man aged 60-69 years with active COVID-19. The CDR3 runs from the conserved cysteine through the conserved F or W. The order of the fields is J gene, D gene, V gene, clone size, CDR3 protein, CDR3 DNA. A D gene is named only where the DNA matches it firmly. Size is omitted from some rows. Given values are once, few, many or a class for expanded clones.

TRBJ2-2,NA,TRBV7-8,NA,CASSLGVGAGELFF,TGTGCCAGCAGCTTAGGGGTAGGGGCCGGGGAGCTGTTTTTT
TRBJ2-3,TRBD1,TRBV15,NA,CATKVGDRGPDTQYF,TGTGCCACCAAAGTAGGGGACAGGGGTCCAGATACGCAGTATTTT
TRBJ2-3,TRBD2,TRBV18,NA,CASSGTSGTSDTQYF,TGTGCCAGCTCCGGGACTAGCGGGACGAGTGATACGCAGTATTTT
TRBJ2-5,TRBD1,TRBV15,NA,CATSGGGQGGETQYF,TGTGCCACCAGCGGAGGAGGACAGGGAGGAGAGACCCAGTACTTC
TRBJ1-2,TRBD1,TRBV18,NA,CASSQGQGRGYGYTF,TGTGCCAGCTCACAAGGACAGGGACGTGGATATGGCTACACCTTC
TRBJ1-1,NA,TRBV5-4,NA,CASSLNGRGAEAFF,TGTGCCAGCAGCTTGAATGGCAGGGGCGCTGAAGCTTTCTTT
TRBJ2-5,NA,TRBV18,NA,CASSPPSEQETQYF,TGTGCCAGCTCACCACCTTCAGAACAAGAGACCCAGTACTTC
TRBJ2-1,NA,TRBV28,few,CASSPNILARSSYNEQFF,TGTGCCAGCAGTCCCAACATCCTAGCGCGAAGCTCCTACAATGAGCAGTTCTTC
TRBJ2-7,TRBD1,TRBV27,NA,CASSLSTGLAYEQYF,TGTGCCAGCAGTTTATCGACAGGGCTAGCCTACGAGCAGTACTTC
TRBJ2-3,NA,TRBV7-2,NA,CASSLTGAADTQYF,TGTGCCAGCAGCTTGACGGGAGCGGCAGATACGCAGTATTTT
TRBJ2-5,TRBD2,TRBV7-2,NA,CASSSPREGETQYF,TGTGCCAGCAGCTCCCCGCGGGAGGGGGAGACCCAGTACTTC
TRBJ1-5,NA,TRBV6-5,once,CASSYSGGEQPQHF,TGTGCCAGCAGTTACTCGGGGGGGGAACAGCCCCAGCATTTT
TRBJ1-4,TRBD1,TRBV12-3/TRBV12-4,NA,CASSLQGDRLFF,TGTGCCAGCAGTCTACAGGGGGATCGATTGTTTTTT
TRBJ1-5,NA,TRBV5-1,NA,CASSLTGLDQPQHF,TGCGCCAGCAGCTTGACAGGGCTGGATCAGCCCCAGCATTTT
TRBJ1-1,NA,TRBV7-9,NA,CASSIRGTEAFF,TGTGCCAGCAGCATAAGAGGCACTGAAGCTTTCTTT
TRBJ2-7,NA,TRBV3-1/TRBV3-2,NA,CASSQRTVFPPYEQYF,TGTGCCAGCAGCCAAAGGACAGTCTTCCCCCCCTACGAGCAGTACTTC
TRBJ2-3,NA,TRBV5-6,NA,CASSLWWENADTQYF,TGTGCCAGCAGCTTGTGGTGGGAGAATGCAGATACGCAGTATTTT
TRBJ1-4,NA,TRBV6-5,NA,CASSRRKEEKLFF,TGTGCCAGCAGCCGCCGGAAGGAGGAAAAACTGTTTTTT
TRBJ2-5,NA,TRBV2,NA,CASTSGVFETQYF,TGTGCCAGCACCTCGGGAGTTTTTGAGACCCAGTACTTC
TRBJ2-5,NA,TRBV7-6,NA,CASSSGHSRYQETQYF,TGTGCCAGCAGCTCGGGACATTCGAGGTACCAAGAGACCCAGTACTTC
TRBJ2-1,NA,TRBV9,few,CASSVVGRDYNEQFF,TGTGCCAGCAGCGTAGTCGGCAGGGACTACAATGAGCAGTTCTTC
TRBJ1-6,NA,TRBV7-9,NA,CASRSRDTAPLHF,TGTGCCAGCAGATCCCGGGACACAGCTCCCCTCCACTTT
TRBJ1-1,TRBD1,TRBV7-3,NA,CASSSSTGVGEAFF,TGTGCCAGCAGCTCTTCGACAGGGGTAGGTGAAGCTTTCTTT
TRBJ2-7,NA,TRBV11-2,once,CASSLRDLRVLSSYEQYF,TGTGCCAGCAGCTTGCGGGACTTACGTGTCCTGAGCTCCTACGAGCAGTACTTC
TRBJ2-2,NA,TRBV5-1,NA,CASAPRGITLGELFF,TGCGCCAGCGCCCCGCGGGGAATCACTCTCGGGGAGCTGTTTTTT
TRBJ2-7,NA,TRBV7-6,NA,CATQLSKRANLSYEQYF,TGTGCCACCCAGCTTAGCAAGAGGGCGAATCTCTCCTACGAGCAGTACTTC
TRBJ2-2,NA,TRBV20-1,NA,CSASRAGGITNTGELFF,TGCAGTGCTAGTCGCGCAGGGGGGATTACGAACACCGGGGAGCTGTTTTTT
TRBJ1-5,NA,TRBV18,once,CASSPGARNQPQHF,TGTGCCAGCTCACCAGGCGCGAGGAATCAGCCCCAGCATTTT
TRBJ2-2,TRBD2,TRBV2,NA,CASSAGGSGELFF,TGTGCCAGCTCGGCGGGGGGCTCCGGGGAGCTGTTTTTT
TRBJ1-1,NA,TRBV19,once,CASSIEETGRQAFF,TGTGCCAGTAGTATTGAGGAAACAGGGCGGCAAGCTTTCTTT
TRBJ2-5,TRBD1,TRBV11-1,NA,CASSLTGVQETQYF,TGTGCCAGCAGCTTAACAGGGGTCCAAGAGACCCAGTACTTC
TRBJ1-4,NA,TRBV3-1/TRBV3-2,NA,CASSTQGRELFF,TGTGCCAGCAGCACACAGGGACGAGAACTGTTTTTT
TRBJ2-7,TRBD1,TRBV5-1,NA,CASSKTGFNSYEQYF,TGCGCCAGCAGCAAGACAGGGTTCAACTCCTACGAGCAGTACTTC
TRBJ2-7,NA,TRBV7-9,NA,CASSLDVRTYEQYF,TGTGCCAGCAGCTTAGATGTCAGGACCTACGAGCAGTACTTC
TRBJ2-7,NA,TRBV10-3,once,CAISESLAGWDF,TGTGCCATCAGTGAGTCATTGGCAGGGTGGGACTTC
TRBJ2-1,TRBD2,TRBV9,NA,CASSVKAGGAYNEQFF,TGTGCCAGCAGCGTTAAAGCGGGAGGGGCGTACAATGAGCAGTTCTTC
TRBJ2-1,NA,TRBV5-5,NA,CASSLGWSSYNEQFF,TGTGCCAGCAGCTTGGGGTGGAGCTCCTACAATGAGCAGTTCTTC